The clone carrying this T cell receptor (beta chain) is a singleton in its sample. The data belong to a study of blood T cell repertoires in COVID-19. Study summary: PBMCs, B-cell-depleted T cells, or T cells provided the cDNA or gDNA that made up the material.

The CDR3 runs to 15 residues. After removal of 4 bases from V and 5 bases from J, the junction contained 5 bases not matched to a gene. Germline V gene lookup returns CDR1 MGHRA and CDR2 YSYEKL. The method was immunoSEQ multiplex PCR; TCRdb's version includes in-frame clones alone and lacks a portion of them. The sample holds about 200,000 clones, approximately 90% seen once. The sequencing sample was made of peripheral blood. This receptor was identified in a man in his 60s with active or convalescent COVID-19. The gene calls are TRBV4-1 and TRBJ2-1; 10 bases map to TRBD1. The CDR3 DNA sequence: TGCGCCAGCAGCCTGCCGGGACAGGGGAACAATGAGCAGTTCTTC. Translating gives CASSLPGQGNNEQFF.